This is a list of T cell receptor beta chains from one sample in a study of cytomegalovirus exposure and HLA in healthy donors. Clones were sequenced by immunoSEQ multiplex PCR, and TCRdb holds only the in-frame ones, with some missing. The repertoire table contains some 130,000 clones. The specimen was PBMCs. The receptors were gathered from a woman aged 35 to 49 in good health and CMV-seronegative. Both conserved end residues are part of each CDR3. The order of the fields is CDR3 protein, CDR3 DNA, V gene, D gene, J gene. A D gene is named only where the DNA matches it firmly.

cdr3_aa: CASKKELAGVRTDTQYF
cdr3_nt: TGTGCCAGCAAAAAGGAACTAGCGGGAGTCCGCACAGATACGCAGTATTTT
v_call: TRBV2
d_call: TRBD2
j_call: TRBJ2-3

cdr3_aa: CASSYIGAETEAFF
cdr3_nt: TGTGCCAGCAGTTACATAGGGGCGGAGACTGAAGCTTTCTTT
v_call: TRBV6-6
d_call: NA
j_call: TRBJ1-1

cdr3_aa: CSAGVQETQYF
cdr3_nt: TGCAGTGCCGGGGTTCAAGAGACCCAGTACTTC
v_call: TRBV20-1
d_call: NA
j_call: TRBJ2-5

cdr3_aa: CASSQGTANEKLFF
cdr3_nt: TGCGCCAGCAGCCAAGGGACAGCTAATGAAAAACTGTTTTTT
v_call: TRBV5-1
d_call: TRBD1
j_call: TRBJ1-4

cdr3_aa: CASSSAGGKYGYTF
cdr3_nt: TGTGCCAGTTCTTCCGCAGGGGGAAAGTATGGCTACACCTTC
v_call: TRBV19
d_call: TRBD1
j_call: TRBJ1-2

cdr3_aa: CASSLGGIHTEAFF
cdr3_nt: TGTGCCAGCAGCTTGGGGGGGATTCACACTGAAGCTTTCTTT
v_call: TRBV7-9
d_call: NA
j_call: TRBJ1-1

cdr3_aa: CASSVEAGFGGTGELFF
cdr3_nt: TGTGCCAGCAGCGTAGAGGCAGGGTTCGGTGGGACCGGGGAGCTGTTTTTT
v_call: TRBV9
d_call: NA
j_call: TRBJ2-2

cdr3_aa: CASSVGTGYNEQFF
cdr3_nt: TGTGCCAGCAGCGTAGGGACAGGGTACAATGAGCAGTTCTTC
v_call: TRBV9
d_call: TRBD1
j_call: TRBJ2-1

cdr3_aa: CASSLQHTEAFF
cdr3_nt: TGTGCCAGCAGCCTACAGCACACTGAAGCTTTCTTT
v_call: TRBV28
d_call: NA
j_call: TRBJ1-1

cdr3_aa: CASSVPLGRGAPDTQYF
cdr3_nt: TGTGCCAGCAGTGTCCCTCTAGGGCGGGGGGCGCCAGATACGCAGTATTTT
v_call: TRBV25-1
d_call: TRBD2
j_call: TRBJ2-3

cdr3_aa: CASSQAGGRETQYF
cdr3_nt: TGTGCCAGCAGCCAAGCAGGGGGAAGGGAGACCCAGTACTTC
v_call: TRBV4-2
d_call: TRBD1
j_call: TRBJ2-5

cdr3_aa: CASSSRTSGGFYEQFF
cdr3_nt: TGCGCCAGCAGCTCCCGGACTAGCGGGGGGTTCTATGAGCAGTTCTTC
v_call: TRBV5-1
d_call: TRBD2
j_call: TRBJ2-1

cdr3_aa: CASTPGGARDYGYTF
cdr3_nt: TGTGCCAGCACCCCTGGGGGGGCCAGAGACTATGGCTACACCTTC
v_call: TRBV5-5
d_call: NA
j_call: TRBJ1-2

cdr3_aa: CSASQGSEAFF
cdr3_nt: TGCAGTGCTTCACAGGGGAGTGAAGCTTTCTTT
v_call: TRBV20-1
d_call: TRBD1
j_call: TRBJ1-1

cdr3_aa: CARRLKQGVDQPQHF
cdr3_nt: TGTGCCAGACGGCTAAAACAGGGGGTAGATCAGCCCCAGCATTTT
v_call: TRBV2
d_call: TRBD1
j_call: TRBJ1-5

cdr3_aa: CASSLAGAGAPYGYTF
cdr3_nt: TGTGCCAGCAGCTTGGCTGGGGCAGGGGCCCCCTATGGCTACACCTTC
v_call: TRBV5-5
d_call: NA
j_call: TRBJ1-2

cdr3_aa: CASSLAGLARDTQYF
cdr3_nt: TGTGCCAGCTCCCTCGCCGGACTAGCGAGAGATACGCAGTATTTT
v_call: TRBV18
d_call: TRBD2
j_call: TRBJ2-3

cdr3_aa: CASSYSNRGNTEAFF
cdr3_nt: TGTGCCAGCAGTTACTCGAACAGGGGGAACACTGAAGCTTTCTTT
v_call: TRBV6-6
d_call: TRBD1
j_call: TRBJ1-1

cdr3_aa: CASRMTGGNNSPLHF
cdr3_nt: TGTGCCAGTAGGATGACAGGGGGGAATAATTCACCCCTCCACTTT
v_call: TRBV19
d_call: TRBD1
j_call: TRBJ1-6

cdr3_aa: CASSGEGGSPLHF
cdr3_nt: TGTGCCAGCAGCGGAGAGGGAGGTTCACCCCTCCACTTT
v_call: TRBV9
d_call: NA
j_call: TRBJ1-6

cdr3_aa: CASSLTGTTNEKLFF
cdr3_nt: TGTGCCAGCAGCTTAACAGGGACAACTAATGAAAAACTGTTTTTT
v_call: TRBV7-9
d_call: NA
j_call: TRBJ1-4

cdr3_aa: CASRWRGTEAFF
cdr3_nt: TGTGCCAGCAGGTGGAGGGGAACTGAAGCTTTCTTT
v_call: TRBV2
d_call: NA
j_call: TRBJ1-1

cdr3_aa: CASSSLGAGRGEAFF
cdr3_nt: TGTGCCAGCAGTTCCCTCGGGGCGGGGCGCGGTGAAGCTTTCTTT
v_call: TRBV27
d_call: NA
j_call: TRBJ1-1

cdr3_aa: CASSLPGLAFNEQFF
cdr3_nt: TGTGCCAGCAGCTTACCGGGACTAGCGTTCAATGAGCAGTTCTTC
v_call: TRBV5-6
d_call: TRBD2
j_call: TRBJ2-1

cdr3_aa: CASSQLSGVNTGELFF
cdr3_nt: TGTGCCAGCAGCCAACTAAGCGGGGTGAACACCGGGGAGCTGTTTTTT
v_call: TRBV14
d_call: TRBD2
j_call: TRBJ2-2

cdr3_aa: CASSGSTGVETQYF
cdr3_nt: TGCGCCAGCAGCGGCTCGACAGGGGTAGAGACCCAGTACTTC
v_call: TRBV5-1
d_call: TRBD1
j_call: TRBJ2-5

cdr3_aa: CASSLTAEGVEAFF
cdr3_nt: TGTGCCAGCAGCTTAACTGCAGAGGGCGTCGAAGCTTTCTTT
v_call: TRBV7-9
d_call: NA
j_call: TRBJ1-1

cdr3_aa: CASSRGQDNYGYTF
cdr3_nt: TGTGCCAGCAGCAGGGGACAAGATAACTATGGCTACACCTTC
v_call: TRBV9
d_call: NA
j_call: TRBJ1-2

cdr3_aa: CASSFRTSGAWGTDTQYF
cdr3_nt: TGTGCCAGCAGTTTTAGGACTAGCGGGGCTTGGGGCACAGATACGCAGTATTTT
v_call: TRBV27
d_call: TRBD2
j_call: TRBJ2-3

cdr3_aa: CASETGNEKLFF
cdr3_nt: TGTGCCAGTGAAACAGGGAATGAAAAACTGTTTTTT
v_call: TRBV19
d_call: NA
j_call: TRBJ1-4